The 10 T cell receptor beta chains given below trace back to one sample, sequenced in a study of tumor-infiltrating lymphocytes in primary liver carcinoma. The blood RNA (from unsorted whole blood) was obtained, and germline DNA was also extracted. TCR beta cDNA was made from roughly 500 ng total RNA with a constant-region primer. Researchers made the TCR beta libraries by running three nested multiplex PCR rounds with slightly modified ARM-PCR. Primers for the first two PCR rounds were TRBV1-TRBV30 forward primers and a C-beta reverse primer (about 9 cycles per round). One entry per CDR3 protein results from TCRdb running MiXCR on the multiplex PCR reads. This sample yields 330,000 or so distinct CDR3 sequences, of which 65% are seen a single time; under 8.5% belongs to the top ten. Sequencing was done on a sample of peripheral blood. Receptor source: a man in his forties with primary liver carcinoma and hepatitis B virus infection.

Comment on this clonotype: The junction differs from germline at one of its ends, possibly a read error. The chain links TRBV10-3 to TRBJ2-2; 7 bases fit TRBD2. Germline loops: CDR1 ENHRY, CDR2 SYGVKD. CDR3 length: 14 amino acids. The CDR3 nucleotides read TGTACCATCAGGGAGCGGGACGACACCGGGGATCTGTTTTTT. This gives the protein CTIRERDDTGDLFF.

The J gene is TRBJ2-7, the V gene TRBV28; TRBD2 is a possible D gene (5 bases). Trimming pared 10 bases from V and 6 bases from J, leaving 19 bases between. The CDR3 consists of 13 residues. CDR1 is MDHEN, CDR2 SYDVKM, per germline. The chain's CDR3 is CATLLVGAGEQYF. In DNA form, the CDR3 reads TGTGCCACCTTACTAGTGGGAGCTGGCGAGCAGTACTTC. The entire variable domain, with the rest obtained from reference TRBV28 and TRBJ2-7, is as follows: DVKVTQSSRYLVKRTGEKVFLECVQDMDHENMFWYRQDPGLGLRLIYFSYDVKMKEKGDIPEGYSVSREKKERFSLILESASTNQTSMYLCATLLVGAGEQYFGPGTRLTVT.

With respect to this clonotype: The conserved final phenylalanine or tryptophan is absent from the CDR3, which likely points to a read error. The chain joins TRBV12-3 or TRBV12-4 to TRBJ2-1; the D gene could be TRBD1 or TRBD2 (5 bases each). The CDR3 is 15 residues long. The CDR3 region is CASSLGTSSYNGQFL. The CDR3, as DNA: TGTGCCAGCAGTTTGGGGACGAGCTCCTACAATGGGCAGTTCTTG.

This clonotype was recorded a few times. The CDR3 region is CASSLGLRDFYEQFF. CDR3 in DNA: TGCGCCAGCAGCTTGGGCCTCCGGGACTTTTATGAGCAGTTCTTC. The chain recombines TRBV5-1 with TRBJ2-1; D is possibly TRBD2 (6 bases). CDR3 size: 15 residues. Trimming removed 0 bases at V and 8 bases at J, with 15 bases between. Germline V gene lookup returns CDR1 SGHRS and CDR2 YFSETQ.

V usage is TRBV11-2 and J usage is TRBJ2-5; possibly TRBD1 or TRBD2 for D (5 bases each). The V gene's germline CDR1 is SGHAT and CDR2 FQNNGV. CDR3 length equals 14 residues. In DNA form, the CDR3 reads TGTGCTAGAGGCTTAACTGGGGGCCAAGAGACCCAGTACTTC. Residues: CARGLTGGQETQYF. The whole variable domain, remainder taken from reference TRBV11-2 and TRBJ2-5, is EAGVAQSPRYKIIEKRQSVAFWCNPISGHATLYWYQQILGQGPKLLIQFQNNGVVDDSQLPKDRFSAERLKGVDSTLKIQPAKLEDSAVYLCARGLTGGQETQYFGPGTRLLVL.

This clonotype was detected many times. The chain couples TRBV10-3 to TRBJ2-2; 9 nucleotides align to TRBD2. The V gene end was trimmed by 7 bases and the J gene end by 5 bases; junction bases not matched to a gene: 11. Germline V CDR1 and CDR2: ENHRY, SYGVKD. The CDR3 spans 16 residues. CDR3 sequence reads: CAIKSGAGGETGELFF. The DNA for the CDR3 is TGTGCCATCAAATCGGGAGCGGGAGGAGAAACCGGGGAGCTGTTTTTT.

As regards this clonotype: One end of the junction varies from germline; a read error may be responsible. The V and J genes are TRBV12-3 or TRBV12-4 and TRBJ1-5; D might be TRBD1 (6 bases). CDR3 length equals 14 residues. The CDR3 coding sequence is TGTGTCAGCAGTTTAGACAGGAGCAATCAGCCTCAGCATTTT. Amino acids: CVSSLDRSNQPQHF.

Written as DNA, the CDR3 is TGTGCCAGCAGCTTGTCGGGTCGGACCAAGGGGGATTCACCCCTCCACTTT. It translates to CASSLSGRTKGDSPLHF. This chain connects TRBV5-6 to TRBJ1-6; maybe TRBD1 (6 bases). The CDR3 covers 17 residues. Trimming cost V 1 base and J 8 bases, with 19 bases left between them. Germline CDR1 and CDR2: SGHDT and YYEEEE.

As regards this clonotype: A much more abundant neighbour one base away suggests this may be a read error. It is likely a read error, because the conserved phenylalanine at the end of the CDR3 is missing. CDR3: CASSQEPRGANTGELFS. Written as DNA, the CDR3 is TGTGCCAGCAGCCAAGAACCCCGGGGGGCGAACACCGGGGAGCTGTTTTCT. The V and J genes are TRBV4-2 and TRBJ2-2, with TRBD2 matching over 7 bases. This CDR3 spans 17 amino acids. Germline V gene data show CDR1 as LGHNA and CDR2 as YNFKEQ. The J segment lost 0 bases and the V segment lost 0 bases, leaving 4 bases of the junction unmatched.

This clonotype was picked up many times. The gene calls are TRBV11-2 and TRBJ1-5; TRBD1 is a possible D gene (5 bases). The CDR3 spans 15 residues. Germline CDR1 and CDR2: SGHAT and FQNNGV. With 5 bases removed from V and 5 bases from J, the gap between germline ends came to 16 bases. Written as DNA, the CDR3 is TGTGCCAGCAGCCGCTCCGGGGACCCCTATCAGCCCCAGCATTTT. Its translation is CASSRSGDPYQPQHF.